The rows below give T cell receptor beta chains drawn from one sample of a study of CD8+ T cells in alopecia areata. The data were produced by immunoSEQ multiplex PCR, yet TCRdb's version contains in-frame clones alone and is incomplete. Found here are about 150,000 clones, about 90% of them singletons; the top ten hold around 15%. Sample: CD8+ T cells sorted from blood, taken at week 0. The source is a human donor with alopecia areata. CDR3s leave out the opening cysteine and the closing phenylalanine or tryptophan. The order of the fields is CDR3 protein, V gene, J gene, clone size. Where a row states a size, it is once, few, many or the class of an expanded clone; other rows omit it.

CDR3 protein: ASSQGLAGLSYNEQF; V gene: TRBV5-1; J gene: TRBJ2-1; clone size: -
CDR3 protein: ASSLGANEQF; V gene: TRBV5-4; J gene: TRBJ2-1; clone size: -
CDR3 protein: SGDPLGYGYT; V gene: TRBV29-1; J gene: TRBJ1-2; clone size: few
CDR3 protein: ASSTTAGGYDKNIQY; V gene: TRBV25-1; J gene: TRBJ2-4; clone size: -
CDR3 protein: ASRLLAGVGYNEQF; V gene: TRBV27; J gene: TRBJ2-1; clone size: -
CDR3 protein: ASSITGASSYGYT; V gene: TRBV19; J gene: TRBJ1-2; clone size: -
CDR3 protein: SVEFLEQF; V gene: TRBV29-1; J gene: TRBJ2-1; clone size: -
CDR3 protein: ASSPQGTQSTDTQY; V gene: TRBV13; J gene: TRBJ2-3; clone size: -
CDR3 protein: ASSFGGLLNTGELF; V gene: TRBV27; J gene: TRBJ2-2; clone size: -
CDR3 protein: ASSFSTRGNTEAF; V gene: TRBV6-5; J gene: TRBJ1-1; clone size: -
CDR3 protein: ASSSPDGAIDNEQF; V gene: TRBV5-6; J gene: TRBJ2-1; clone size: -
CDR3 protein: SVEPGQFYGYT; V gene: TRBV29-1; J gene: TRBJ1-2; clone size: -
CDR3 protein: ASSNRGGTDTQY; V gene: TRBV5-1; J gene: TRBJ2-3; clone size: -
CDR3 protein: SVEVPGYYEQY; V gene: TRBV29-1; J gene: TRBJ2-7; clone size: -
CDR3 protein: ASSLARVATYNEQF; V gene: TRBV5-5; J gene: TRBJ2-1; clone size: few
CDR3 protein: ASRQGGNQPQH; V gene: TRBV10-2; J gene: TRBJ1-5; clone size: -
CDR3 protein: ASSVERGLVNTGELF; V gene: TRBV9; J gene: TRBJ2-2; clone size: -
CDR3 protein: ASSRTNSGARDTQY; V gene: TRBV7-9; J gene: TRBJ2-3; clone size: -
CDR3 protein: ASSQVRYNEQF; V gene: TRBV4-1; J gene: TRBJ2-1; clone size: -
CDR3 protein: ASRGYQGGATEAF; V gene: TRBV13; J gene: TRBJ1-1; clone size: once
CDR3 protein: ASSAVGGYT; V gene: TRBV9; J gene: TRBJ1-2; clone size: -
CDR3 protein: ASSHLRTGTYEQY; V gene: TRBV14; J gene: TRBJ2-7; clone size: once